This entry lists 16 T cell receptor beta chains sequenced from one sample in a study of T cell clonotyping in hematopoietic cell transplantation. Documented time point: recipient sample about 28 days before transplant, after cytoreduction. This table comes from immunoSEQ multiplex PCR, and its TCRdb copy is limited to in-frame clones, with some not included. Of about 69,000 clones in the sample, almost 97% were seen once. Sequences were derived from peripheral blood mononuclear cells, sampled before stem cell transplant. The receptor source for this set is a woman aged 45 to 65 with acute myeloid leukemia. Some clones in this sample may be carry-over from other donors' samples.

The rearrangement links TRBV19 to TRBJ1-2, with 7 bases lining up with TRBD1. The CDR3 sequence is 14 residues long. Germline lookup yields CDR1 LNHDA and CDR2 SQIVND (reference sequence). V was clipped by 6 bases and J by 7 bases; unmatched bases: 11. CDR3 sequence: CASSLTDRARGYTF. As DNA, the CDR3 is TGTGCCAGTAGCCTAACAGACAGGGCCCGTGGCTACACCTTC.

The chain has TRBV5-1 and TRBJ1-2; 11 nucleotides align to TRBD1. The CDR3 contains 17 residues. Germline V gene sequence: CDR1 SGHRS, CDR2 YFSETQ. Trimming removed 4 bases from V and 5 bases from J; junction bases left unmatched: 13. The CDR3 here is CASSPGQGALRGYGYTF. The DNA of the CDR3 is TGCGCCAGCAGCCCAGGACAGGGGGCCCTCCGAGGTTATGGCTACACCTTC.

This rearrangement joins TRBV2 to TRBJ2-2; 8 bases match TRBD1. The J segment lost 6 bases and the V segment lost 1 base, leaving 4 bases of the junction unmatched. This CDR3 has 15 amino acids. The V gene's germline CDR1 is SNHLY and CDR2 FYNNEI. The CDR3 loop reads CASSEGRRGPGELFF. For the CDR3, the DNA is TGTGCCAGCAGTGAAGGACGCAGGGGGCCCGGGGAGCTGTTTTTT.

The rearrangement uses TRBV4-1 and TRBJ1-2; 10 positions match TRBD1. Germline CDR1 and CDR2: MGHRA and YSYEKL. Unmatched junction bases numbered 5, after V lost 3 bases and J lost 4 bases. The CDR3 has 15 residues. CDR3 in amino acids: CASSQGTGESYGYTF. CDR3 DNA sequence: TGCGCCAGCAGCCAGGGGACAGGGGAGTCCTATGGCTACACCTTC.

This sequence joins TRBV6-5 and TRBJ1-1; no definite D call. Deletions cut 2 bases from V and 6 bases from J, with 7 bases between. This CDR3 contains 12 residues. Germline V gene sequence: CDR1 MNHEY, CDR2 SVGAGI. The CDR3 coding sequence is TGTGCCAGCAGTTACCCATTGGCTGAAGCTTTCTTT. Translated: CASSYPLAEAFF.

This clone appeared a few times. This chain links TRBV6-5 with TRBJ1-2, with D unclear. V was trimmed by 5 bases and J by 6 bases, leaving 13 bases between them. This CDR3 region has 13 residues. In germline, CDR1 is MNHEY, CDR2 SVGAGI. CDR3 coding DNA: TGTGCCAGCAGTGACACATGGCCTAATGGCTACACCTTC. Translating gives CASSDTWPNGYTF.

The chain joins TRBV5-1 to TRBJ2-1, with D unresolved. V gave up 0 bases and J gave up 0 bases, with 7 bases separating them. Germline V gene sequence: CDR1 SGHRS, CDR2 YFSETQ. The CDR3 contains 15 residues. The CDR3 region has the DNA TGCGCCAGCAGCTTGGTGGTCAGCTCCTACAATGAGCAGTTCTTC. It codes for CASSLVVSSYNEQFF.

The V gene is TRBV28, the J gene TRBJ2-7; 9 positions agree with TRBD2. CDR1 is MDHEN and CDR2 is SYDVKM in the germline V gene. The CDR3 extends over 14 amino acids. J was trimmed by 3 bases and V by 6 bases; bases with no gene match: 6. CDR3 protein: CASRPSGTIYEQYF. DNA of the CDR3: TGTGCCAGCAGACCTAGCGGGACCATCTACGAGCAGTACTTC.

CDR3 loop: CASSDLGQGVQETQYF. In DNA, the CDR3 is TGCGCCAGCAGTGATCTGGGACAGGGGGTCCAAGAGACCCAGTACTTC. The chain combines TRBV10-2 with TRBJ2-5; 11 bases fit TRBD1. After removal of 3 bases from V and 1 base from J, the junction contained 4 bases not matched to a gene. Germline V lookup: CDR1 WSHSY, CDR2 SAAADI. The CDR3 contains 16 residues.

The rearrangement uses TRBV6-1 and TRBJ1-5, with D perhaps TRBD1 (6 bases). V was pared by 7 bases and J by 7 bases, with 14 bases between. The CDR3 runs to 13 residues. Germline CDR1 MNHNS, CDR2 SASEGT. This CDR3 reads CASMVRGRQPQHF. In DNA form, the CDR3 reads TGTGCCAGCATGGTCAGGGGTAGGCAGCCCCAGCATTTT.

This clone has more than one count but fewer than ten. The V and J genes are TRBV19 and TRBJ2-6; a weak D match, TRBD1 (6 bases). This CDR3 has 15 amino acids. V was pared by 7 bases and J by 4 bases, with 14 bases between. Germline V lookup: CDR1 LNHDA, CDR2 SQIVND (reference sequence). The CDR3 reads CASTLDSSGANVLTF. The CDR3, as DNA: TGTGCCAGTACCTTGGACAGTTCGGGGGCCAACGTCCTGACTTTC. The entire variable domain, with the rest obtained from reference TRBV19 and TRBJ2-6, is as follows: DGGITQSPKYLFRKEGQNVTLSCEQNLNHDAMYWYRQDPGQGLRLIYYSQIVNDFQKGDIAEGYSVSREKKESFPLTVTSAQKNPTAFYLCASTLDSSGANVLTFGAGSRLTVL.

The chain is built from TRBV6-1 and TRBJ1-2; possibly TRBD1 for D (6 bases). The length of the CDR3 is 15 residues. Trimming shortened V by 3 bases and J by 4 bases, and 15 bases separated the two germline ends. Germline V gene sequence: CDR1 MNHNS, CDR2 SASEGT. The CDR3 DNA follows: TGTGCCAGCAGTGATAGGAGCAGGGGCGCCTATGGCTACACCTTC. This gives the protein CASSDRSRGAYGYTF.

V is TRBV7-8 and J is TRBJ1-2, with 8 bases that match TRBD1. The CDR3 covers 15 residues. V gave up 5 bases and J gave up 6 bases; unmatched junction bases: 11. The germline V gene encodes CDR1 SGHVS and CDR2 FQNEAQ. CDR3 loop: CASSPSTGAPHGYTF. The CDR3 DNA follows: TGTGCCAGCAGCCCGTCGACAGGGGCGCCGCATGGCTACACCTTC.

V and J are TRBV29-1 and TRBJ2-6; no definite D call. The V gene's germline CDR1 is SQVTM and CDR2 ANQGSEA. The CDR3 spans 14 residues. Trimming left V 6 bases short and J 4 bases short, with 13 bases between. The CDR3 bases are TGCAGCGTGGTACCCTCCCCCGGGGCCAACGTCCTGACTTTC. Its protein product is CSVVPSPGANVLTF. The variable domain in full, with the rest retrieved from reference TRBV29-1 and TRBJ2-6, is SAVISQKPSRDICQRGTSLTIQCQVDSQVTMMFWYRQQPGQSLTLIATANQGSEATYESGFVIDKFPISRPNLTFSTLTVSNMSPEDSSIYLCSVVPSPGANVLTFGAGSRLTVL.

The chain uses TRBV7-8 and TRBJ2-7; D is unclear. Trimming took 3 bases from V and 4 from J, leaving 10 bases between them. The CDR3 extends over 13 amino acids. From germline, CDR1 is SGHVS and CDR2 FQNEAQ. Here the CDR3 reads CASSLAHQYEQYF. CDR3 bases: TGTGCCAGCAGCTTGGCCCATCAGTACGAGCAGTACTTC.

The rearrangement uses TRBV30 and TRBJ2-1; D is uncertain. CDR1 and CDR2 (germline): GTSNPN, SVGIG (reference sequence). Between the trimmed V and J ends, which lost 2 bases and 6 bases, there was a span of 5 bases. The CDR3 is 11 amino acids. The CDR3 here is CAWSPSNEQFF. The CDR3 coding sequence is TGTGCCTGGAGTCCGTCCAATGAGCAGTTCTTC.